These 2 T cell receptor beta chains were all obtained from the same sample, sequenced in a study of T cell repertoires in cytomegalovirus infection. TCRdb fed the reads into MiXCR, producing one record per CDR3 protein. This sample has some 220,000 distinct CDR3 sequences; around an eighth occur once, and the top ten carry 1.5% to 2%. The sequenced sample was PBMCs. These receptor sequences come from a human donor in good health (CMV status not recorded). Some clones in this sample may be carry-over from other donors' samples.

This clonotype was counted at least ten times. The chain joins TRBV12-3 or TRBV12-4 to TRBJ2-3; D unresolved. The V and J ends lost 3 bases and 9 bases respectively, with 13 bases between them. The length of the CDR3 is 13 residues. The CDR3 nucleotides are TGTGCCAGCAGTTTCGGGCCCTCCGACACGCAGTATTTT. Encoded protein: CASSFGPSDTQYF.

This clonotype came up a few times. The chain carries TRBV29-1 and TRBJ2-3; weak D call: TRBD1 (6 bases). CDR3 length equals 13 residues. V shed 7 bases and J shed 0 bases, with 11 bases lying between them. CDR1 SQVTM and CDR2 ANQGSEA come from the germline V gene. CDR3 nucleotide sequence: TGCAGCGCCTCGACAGGTAGCACAGATACGCAGTATTTT. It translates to CSASTGSTDTQYF.